These 19 T cell receptor beta chains originate from one sample sequenced in a study of cytomegalovirus exposure and HLA in healthy donors. PCR used 60 Vbeta primers and 13 Jbeta primers. Assay used: immunoSEQ multiplex PCR; TCRdb lists only in-frame clones, some missing. The table includes fewer than 150,000 clones, around 77% detected once. Specimen: PBMCs. The source is a man aged 50-59 years in good health and CMV-seronegative.

This clone has only a few counts. The V gene is TRBV6-6, the J gene TRBJ1-5; D unresolved. Germline assignment: CDR1 MNHNY and CDR2 SVGAGI (reference sequence). With 7 bases removed from V and 9 bases from J, the gap between germline ends came to 16 bases. The CDR3 covers 13 residues. The CDR3 here is CASTQKRAGPQHF. CDR3 in DNA: TGTGCCAGCACCCAAAAGAGGGCCGGGCCCCAGCATTTT.

The CDR3 loop reads CASNRGQPEQAQHF. The CDR3 bases are TGTGCCAGTAATCGCGGACAGCCTGAACAGGCCCAGCATTTT. The V call is TRBV19, the J call TRBJ1-5, with TRBD1 as a possible D gene (6 bases). The CDR3 covers 14 residues. Looked up from germline, CDR1 is LNHDA and CDR2 is SQIVND (reference sequence). Trimming removed 7 bases from V and 11 bases from J, with 21 bases in between.

This clone was detected only once. The chain is built from TRBV4-2 and TRBJ1-4; TRBD1 agrees at 9 bases. Trimming removed 5 bases from V and 5 bases from J; junction bases left unmatched: 6. CDR3 length: 15 amino acids. Germline CDR1 is LGHNA and CDR2 is YNFKEQ. The DNA of the CDR3 is TGTGCCAGCAGCGCCGGGACAGGGAAGAATGAAAAACTGTTTTTT. Its translation is CASSAGTGKNEKLFF.

The V and J genes are TRBV13 and TRBJ2-3; D not certain. Trimming left V 2 bases short and J 4 bases short, with 7 bases between. The V gene's germline CDR1 is PRHDT and CDR2 FYEKMQ (reference sequence). This CDR3 contains 13 residues. In DNA form, the CDR3 reads TGTGCCAGCAGCTTATACGGGTCAGATACGCAGTATTTT. It encodes CASSLYGSDTQYF.

V gene TRBV27 combines with J gene TRBJ2-7; 11 bases agree with TRBD2. The V and J ends lost 2 bases and 3 bases, in that order; junction bases with no gene match: 15. This CDR3 has 19 amino acids. The germline V gene has CDR1 MNHEY and CDR2 SMNVEV (reference sequence). In DNA, the CDR3 is TGTGCCAGCAGTTTAAGACGACAGCTACTAGCGGGAGCTGTCTACGAGCAGTACTTC. Amino acid sequence: CASSLRRQLLAGAVYEQYF.

For the CDR3, the DNA is TGCGCCAGCAGCCCCAGGGAGGGTCTCTATGGCTACACCTTC. Its translation: CASSPREGLYGYTF. The chain recombines TRBV5-1 with TRBJ1-2, with D possibly matching TRBD1 (5 bases). CDR1 SGHRS and CDR2 YFSETQ come from the germline V gene. The CDR3 is 14 residues long. V lost 4 bases and J 4 bases, leaving 14 bases between the germline ends.

V is TRBV6-5 and J is TRBJ1-3, with D unresolved. V shed 6 bases and J shed 7 bases, with 19 bases lying between them. CDR1 and CDR2 (germline): MNHEY, SVGAGI. CDR3 size: 15 residues. CDR3 region: CASSPNVDGGNTIYF. CDR3 coding DNA: TGTGCCAGCAGCCCTAATGTGGATGGCGGGAACACCATATATTTT.

The chain carries TRBV28 and TRBJ2-1, with TRBD2 matching over 7 bases. With V trimmed by 2 bases and J by 8 bases, 6 bases remained unmatched. This CDR3 contains 14 residues. CDR1 and CDR2 (germline): MDHEN, SYDVKM. CDR3: CASSLAGVRDEQFF. CDR3 DNA: TGTGCCAGCAGTTTAGCGGGAGTTAGGGATGAGCAGTTCTTC. The whole variable domain, filled in from reference TRBV28 and TRBJ2-1, reads DVKVTQSSRYLVKRTGEKVFLECVQDMDHENMFWYRQDPGLGLRLIYFSYDVKMKEKGDIPEGYSVSREKKERFSLILESASTNQTSMYLCASSLAGVRDEQFFGPGTRLTVL.

In its sample, this clone was seen a few times. J is TRBJ1-1 and V is TRBV6-1; D unresolved. The CDR3 sequence is 12 residues long. CDR1 MNHNS and CDR2 SASEGT come from the germline V gene. V lost 7 bases and J 4 bases, leaving 10 bases between the germline ends. CDR3 region: CASKEGPTEAFF. The CDR3 DNA reads as TGTGCCAGCAAAGAGGGCCCCACTGAAGCTTTCTTT.

The CDR3 DNA follows: TGTGCCAGCGCAGGGGATCCTTCCTACGAGCAGTACTTC. Translated: CASAGDPSYEQYF. V is TRBV5-4 and J is TRBJ2-7; tentative D call: TRBD1 (6 bases). The CDR3 spans 13 residues. The V end lost 7 bases, the J end lost 1 base, and 12 bases lay between the germline ends. Germline V lookup: CDR1 SGHNT, CDR2 YYREEE (reference sequence).

V and J are TRBV11-2 and TRBJ2-5, with D tentatively TRBD1 (5 bases). V lost 2 bases to trimming and J lost 0 bases, with 10 bases between them. The CDR3 is 15 amino acids. CDR1 is SGHAT and CDR2 is FQNNGV in the germline V gene. The CDR3 DNA follows: TGTGCCAGCAGCTTAATAGGGGCGGACCAAGAGACCCAGTACTTC. Translated, it gives CASSLIGADQETQYF.

This rearrangement joins TRBV7-2 to TRBJ2-2, with D possibly TRBD1 on 5 matching bases. The CDR3 covers 15 residues. Trimming removed 3 bases at V and 1 base at J, with 9 bases between. From germline, CDR1 is SGHTA and CDR2 FQGNSA. DNA for the CDR3: TGTGCCAGCAGCTTTAGGGGAATGAACACCGGGGAGCTGTTTTTT. As protein: CASSFRGMNTGELFF. The full variable domain, rest sourced from reference TRBV7-2 and TRBJ2-2, is GAGVSQSPSNKVTEKGKDVELRCDPISGHTALYWYRQSLGQGLEFLIYFQGNSAPDKSGLPSDRFSAERTGGSVSTLTIQRTQQEDSAVYLCASSFRGMNTGELFFGEGSRLTVL.

This clone was counted between two and nine times. The chain uses TRBV7-9 and TRBJ2-5; 8 bases match TRBD2. The CDR3 sequence is 14 residues long. Germline values: CDR1 SEHNR, CDR2 FQNEAQ (reference sequence). Unmatched junction bases numbered 3, after V lost 2 bases and J lost 4 bases. Here the CDR3 reads CASSLNREGETQYF. The CDR3 DNA is TGTGCCAGCAGCTTAAATCGGGAGGGAGAGACCCAGTACTTC.

The chain recombines TRBV28 with TRBJ2-3; 7 nucleotides match TRBD1. The germline CDR1 and CDR2 sequences are MDHEN and SYDVKM. Trimming at V came to 3 bases and at J to 0 bases, leaving 6 bases not matched to a gene. This CDR3 spans 16 amino acids. The CDR3: CASSFRTGLSTDTQYF. DNA of the CDR3: TGTGCCAGCAGTTTCAGGACAGGCCTAAGCACAGATACGCAGTATTTT.

The rearrangement uses TRBV14 and TRBJ2-3, with no clear D. Looked up from germline, CDR1 is SGHDN and CDR2 is FVKESK. V shed 0 bases and J shed 11 bases, with 9 bases lying between them. This CDR3 has 12 residues. In DNA form, the CDR3 reads TGTGCCAGCAGCCAAGAGCGCCTACGGCAGTATTTT. As protein: CASSQERLRQYF.

This clone was recorded only once. In DNA, the CDR3 is TGTGCCAGTTCTCTGGCGGGAGTCGCAGATACGCAGTATTTT. It encodes CASSLAGVADTQYF. The genes are TRBV19 and TRBJ2-3, with 7 bases identical to TRBD2. This CDR3 contains 14 residues. Germline V gene sequence: CDR1 LNHDA, CDR2 SQIVND (reference sequence). V lost 8 bases, J lost 4 bases, and 9 bases stayed unmatched.

The chain has TRBV13 and TRBJ2-5, with TRBD1 matching over 9 bases. The DNA end is a closer match to TRBJ2-7, so the J assignment may be wrong. Germline CDR1 is PRHDT and CDR2 is FYEKMQ (reference sequence). CDR3 length: 14 residues. The CDR3 reads CASSGGTGMYEQYF. For the CDR3, the DNA is TGTGCCAGCAGCGGGGGGACAGGGATGTACGAGCAGTACTTC.

The chain uses TRBV7-2 and TRBJ2-3, with TRBD2 matching over 7 bases. Per the germline V gene, CDR1 is SGHTA and CDR2 is FQGNSA. The V gene end was trimmed by 5 bases and the J gene end by 2 bases; junction bases not matched to a gene: 7. The CDR3 runs 15 residues. The CDR3 DNA sequence: TGTGCCAGCAGCCCGGGGCTAGCGGACACAGATACGCAGTATTTT. It encodes CASSPGLADTDTQYF.

Concerning this clone: Mismatch with germline at one junction end may stem from a read error. This chain connects TRBV7-7 to TRBJ1-1, with D uncertain. CDR3 length equals 13 residues. From germline, CDR1 is SSHAT and CDR2 FNYEAQ (reference sequence). CDR3 in amino acids: CASSRRLNTEAFF. DNA of the CDR3: TGTGCTAGCAGCCGTAGATTGAACACTGAAGCTTTCTTT.